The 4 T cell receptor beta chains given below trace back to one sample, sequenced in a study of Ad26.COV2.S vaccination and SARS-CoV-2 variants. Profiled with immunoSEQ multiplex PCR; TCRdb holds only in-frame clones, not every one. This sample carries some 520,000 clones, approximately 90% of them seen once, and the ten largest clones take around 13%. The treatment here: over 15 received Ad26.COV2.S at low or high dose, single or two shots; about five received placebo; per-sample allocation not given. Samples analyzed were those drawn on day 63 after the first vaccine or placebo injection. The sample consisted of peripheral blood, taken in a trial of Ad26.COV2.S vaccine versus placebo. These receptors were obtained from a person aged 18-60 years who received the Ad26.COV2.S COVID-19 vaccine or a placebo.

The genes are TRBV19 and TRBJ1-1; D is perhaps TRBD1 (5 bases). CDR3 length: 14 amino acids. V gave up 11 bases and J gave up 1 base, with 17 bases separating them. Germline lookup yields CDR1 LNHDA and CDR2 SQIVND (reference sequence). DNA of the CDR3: TGTGCCTCGAGCTGGGACGCCAAGAACACTGAAGCTTTCTTT. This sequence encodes CASSWDAKNTEAFF. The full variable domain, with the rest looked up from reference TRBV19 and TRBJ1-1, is DGGITQSPKYLFRKEGQNVTLSCEQNLNHDAMYWYRQDPGQGLRLIYYSQIVNDFQKGDIAEGYSVSREKKESFPLTVTSAQKNPTAFYLCASSWDAKNTEAFFGQGTRLTVV.

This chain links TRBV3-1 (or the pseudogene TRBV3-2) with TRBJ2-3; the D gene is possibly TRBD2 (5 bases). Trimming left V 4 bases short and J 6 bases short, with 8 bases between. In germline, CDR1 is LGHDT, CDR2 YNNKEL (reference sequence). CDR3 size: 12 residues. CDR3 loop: CASSLVADTQYF. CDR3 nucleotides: TGTGCCAGCAGCCTGGTAGCGGATACGCAGTATTTT.

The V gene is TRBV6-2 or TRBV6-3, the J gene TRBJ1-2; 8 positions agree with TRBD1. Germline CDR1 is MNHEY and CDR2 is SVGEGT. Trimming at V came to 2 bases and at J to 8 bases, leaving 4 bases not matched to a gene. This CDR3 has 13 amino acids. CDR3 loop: CASSYLTGVGYTF. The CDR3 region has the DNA TGTGCCAGCAGTTACCTGACAGGGGTCGGCTACACCTTC.

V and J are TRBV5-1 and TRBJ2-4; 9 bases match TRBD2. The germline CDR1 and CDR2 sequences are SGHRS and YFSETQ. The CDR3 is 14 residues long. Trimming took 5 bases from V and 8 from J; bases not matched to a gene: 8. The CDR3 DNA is TGCGCCAGCAGGACCTATAGCGGGAGTGACATTCAGTACTTC. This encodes CASRTYSGSDIQYF. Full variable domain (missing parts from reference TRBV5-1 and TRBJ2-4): KAGVTQTPRYLIKTRGQQVTLSCSPISGHRSVSWYQQTPGQGLQFLFEYFSETQRNKGNFPGRFSGRQFSNSRSEMNVSTLELGDSALYLCASRTYSGSDIQYFGAGTRLSVL.